This record covers a single T cell receptor beta chain. Trimming took 5 bases from V and 4 from J, leaving 13 bases between them. This CDR3 has 14 amino acids. Looked up from germline, CDR1 is SEHNR and CDR2 is FQNEAQ (reference sequence). This entry belongs to a study of cytomegalovirus exposure and HLA in healthy donors. Use of 60 Vbeta and 13 Jbeta primers characterized the PCR. Sequencing was performed with immunoSEQ multiplex PCR; in TCRdb, only in-frame clones are kept and a portion is missing. This repertoire includes 65,000 to 95,000 clones. The receptor was isolated from a woman aged 55-70 years in good health and CMV-seronegative. V gene TRBV7-9 combines with J gene TRBJ2-3; D ambiguous. Sequencing used PBMCs. The CDR3 is CASSASSGSDTQYF. Written as DNA, the CDR3 is TGTGCCAGCAGCGCTTCTAGTGGGTCAGATACGCAGTATTTT.